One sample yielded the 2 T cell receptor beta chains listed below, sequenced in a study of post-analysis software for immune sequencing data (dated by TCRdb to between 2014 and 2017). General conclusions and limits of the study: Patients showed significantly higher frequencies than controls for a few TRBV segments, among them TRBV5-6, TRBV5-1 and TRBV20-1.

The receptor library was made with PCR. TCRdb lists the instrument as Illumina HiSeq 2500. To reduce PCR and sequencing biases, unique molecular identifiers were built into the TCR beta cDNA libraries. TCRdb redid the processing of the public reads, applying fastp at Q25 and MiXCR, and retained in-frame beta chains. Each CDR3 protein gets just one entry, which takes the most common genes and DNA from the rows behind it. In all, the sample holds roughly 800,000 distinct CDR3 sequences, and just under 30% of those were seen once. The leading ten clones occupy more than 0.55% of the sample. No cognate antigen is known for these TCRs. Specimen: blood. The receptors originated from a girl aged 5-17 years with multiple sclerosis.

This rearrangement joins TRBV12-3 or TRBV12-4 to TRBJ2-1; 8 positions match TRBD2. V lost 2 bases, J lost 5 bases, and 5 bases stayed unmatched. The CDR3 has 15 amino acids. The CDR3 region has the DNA TGTGCCAGCAGTTTAACGAGCGGGAGAGACAATGAGCAGTTCTTC. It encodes CASSLTSGRDNEQFF.

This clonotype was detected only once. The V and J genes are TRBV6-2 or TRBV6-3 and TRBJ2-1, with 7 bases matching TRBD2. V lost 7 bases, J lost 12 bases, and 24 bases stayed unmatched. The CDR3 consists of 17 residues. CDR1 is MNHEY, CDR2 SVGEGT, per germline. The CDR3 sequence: CASKFQRAGVDTYGQFF. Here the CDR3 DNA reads TGTGCCAGCAAATTCCAACGGGCGGGAGTGGATACGTACGGGCAGTTCTTC.